The sequence of this T cell receptor (beta chain) was determined in a study of CD8 T cells in ankylosing spondylitis (TCRdb year 2017). About the investigation overall: The study set out to find disease-linked TCR variants by profiling T cell receptor beta repertoires in ankylosing spondylitis patients and healthy donors. The full study cohort comprised 20 to 25 ankylosing spondylitis patients and 110 or so healthy donors. Samples of peripheral blood were taken, and for ankylosing spondylitis patients, synovial fluid was collected as well. Study-wide findings and limitations: A TCR beta motif made up of fewer than 10 highly homologous amino acid variants appeared to be characteristic of blood from ankylosing spondylitis patients. The disease-linked clones had a CD8+ phenotype and were found at relatively low frequencies in peripheral blood. The disease-linked clones were reported as significantly enriched in matched synovial fluid samples from ankylosing spondylitis patients. Some of the motif variants had been reported before in the synovial fluid and blood of reactive arthritis patients, a finding that suggests common disease-initiation mechanisms.

The sequencing machine was an Illumina HiSeq 2500. TCR beta libraries were prepared by quantitative 5'-RACE with molecular barcodes. From the authors' description of their analysis: A new computational method, built on a probabilistic model of VDJ rearrangement, was used to identify disease-linked TCR variants. TCRdb reprocessing: public reads trimmed at Q25 with fastp, clones called with MiXCR, in-frame beta chains kept. Each CDR3 protein gets just one entry, which takes the most common genes and DNA from the rows behind it. TCRdb's processing, not the authors' own work, is the source of the V and J calls. The sample table lists 300,000 to 400,000 distinct CDR3 sequences, roughly 14% of them with a count of one. Approximately 1.1% of the sample goes to the ten largest clones. V is reduced by 1 base and J by 0 bases, leaving a spacing of 3 bases between them. Reading the germline V gene gives CDR1 MGHDK and CDR2 SYGVNS. The CDR3 runs 14 amino acids, cysteine and phenylalanine included. Left in the record is the CDR3 DNA by itself, 42 bases read in frame from the first base.

This clonotype was observed a handful of times. The antigen it binds to is not known. Nothing much larger sits one base from this clone, and base qualities are not available. The sequencing input was blood, either unsorted or a sorted T cell fraction (not recorded which). The sequence links TRBV25-1 to TRBJ2-2; no D segment can be confidently identified. This sequence was found in a male donor with ankylosing spondylitis or in good health (not recorded which). The CDR3 in this case is CASSEFSNTGELFF. In nucleotide form, the sequence is TGTGCCAGCAGTGAATTCTCGAACACCGGGGAGCTGTTTTTT.